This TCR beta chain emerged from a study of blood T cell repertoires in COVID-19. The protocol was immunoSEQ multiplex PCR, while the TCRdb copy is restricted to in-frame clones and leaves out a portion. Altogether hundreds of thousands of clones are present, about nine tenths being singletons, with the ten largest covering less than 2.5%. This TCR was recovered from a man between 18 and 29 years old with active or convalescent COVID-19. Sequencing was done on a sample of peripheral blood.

For the CDR3, the DNA is TGCAGTGCTAGTCGTTTCGAGCTTCGGACAGGCGGCGAGCAGTACTTC. Protein: CSASRFELRTGGEQYF. The chain is built from TRBV20-1 and TRBJ2-7, with TRBD1 identical over 7 bases. The CDR3 runs 16 residues. Germline V gene sequence: CDR1 DFQATT, CDR2 SNEGSKA (reference sequence). V lost 3 bases to trimming and J lost 6 bases; unmatched junction nucleotides: 17.